The present entry profiles one T cell receptor beta chain with its context. Clones were read by immunoSEQ multiplex PCR, and TCRdb kept only the in-frame ones, dropping some. This sample carries around 92,000 clones, 95% of them seen once, and the ten largest clones take roughly 0.2%. Losses at the gene ends were 5 bases for V and 2 bases for J; bases not matched to a gene: 12. Germline CDR1 is SGHAT and CDR2 is FQNNGV. The CDR3 runs 16 residues. These data come from a study of technical replicates of blood from a few donors. Sequences were obtained from T cells isolated from PBMCs. The chain has TRBV11-2 and TRBJ2-7; 7 bases match TRBD1. This TCR was sampled from a human donor in good health. CDR3 region: CASSPSGTAVAYEQYF. The DNA for the CDR3 is TGTGCCAGCAGCCCCTCCGGGACAGCGGTGGCCTACGAGCAGTACTTC. Based on the CDR3 plus reference TRBV11-2 and TRBJ2-7, the full variable domain is EAGVAQSPRYKIIEKRQSVAFWCNPISGHATLYWYQQILGQGPKLLIQFQNNGVVDDSQLPKDRFSAERLKGVDSTLKIQPAKLEDSAVYLCASSPSGTAVAYEQYFGPGTRLTVT.